Following are 2 T cell receptor beta chains from one sample sequenced in a study of blood T cell repertoires in COVID-19. TCRdb's table, derived via immunoSEQ multiplex PCR, lists solely in-frame clones and lacks some. The top ten hold around 5% of the sample, which has some 150,000 clones, around nine tenths seen once. Material for sequencing was peripheral blood. The receptors were gathered from a human donor in a cohort sampled during active COVID-19.

This chain connects TRBV6-1 to TRBJ1-4; weak D call: TRBD1 (6 bases). Trimming took off 6 bases at V and 6 bases at J, with 20 bases between the two ends. The CDR3 is 16 amino acids. Per the germline V gene, CDR1 is MNHNS and CDR2 is SASEGT. CDR3 sequence reads: CASSELQGAGDEKLFF. The CDR3 DNA is TGTGCCAGCAGCGAATTACAGGGAGCTGGAGATGAAAAACTGTTTTTT.

The CDR3 sequence: CASSLQGGRTEAFF. The CDR3 nucleotides read TGTGCCAGCAGCTTACAGGGAGGGCGGACTGAAGCTTTCTTT. The genes are TRBV7-3 and TRBJ1-1; D may be TRBD1 (5 bases). V was trimmed by 2 bases and J by 5 bases, leaving 12 bases between them. Germline CDR1 and CDR2: SGHTA and FQGTGA. The CDR3 loop spans 14 amino acids. Variable domain in full (rest from reference TRBV7-3 and TRBJ1-1): GAGVSQTPSNKVTEKGKYVELRCDPISGHTALYWYRQSLGQGPEFLIYFQGTGAADDSGLPNDRFFAVRPEGSVSTLKIQRTERGDSAVYLCASSLQGGRTEAFFGQGTRLTVV.